The rows below give T cell receptor beta chains drawn from one sample of a study of CD8 T cells in Susac syndrome. Via MiXCR, TCRdb re-called the immunoSEQ multiplex PCR reads, giving one row per CDR3 protein. Of about 300,000 distinct CDR3 sequences in the sample, over 75% are singletons; the top ten hold around 0.2%. Source material: CD8+ T cells from PBMCs. The receptor set was obtained from a human donor with multiple sclerosis. The CDR3 runs from the conserved cysteine through the conserved F or W. D genes are given only for firm matches. Rows may omit the clone size; those that give it use once, few, many or a size class.

TGCGCCAGCAGCCAAGGGCAGGGAGGCACCGGGGAGCTGTTTTTT	CASSQGQGGTGELFF	-	-	TRBV4-1	TRBJ2-2
TGTGCCACCAGTGATTTGGGGACAGAAGAGACCCAGTACTTC	CATSDLGTEETQYF	-	TRBD1	TRBV24-1	TRBJ2-5
TGTGCCAGCAGCTTAGCGGTAAAGGGGATCTACAATGAGCAGTTCTTC	CASSLAVKGIYNEQFF	-	-	TRBV7-8	TRBJ2-1
TGCAGTGCTAGAGGGGACAGGGGCATAACCGGGGAGCTGTTTTTT	CSARGDRGITGELFF	-	TRBD1	TRBV20-1	TRBJ2-2
TGCAGTGCTAGGACCGTTCTAGATCTGCCCGATCGTGGTGAGCAGTTCTTC	CSARTVLDLPDRGEQFF	-	-	TRBV20-1	TRBJ2-1
TGTGCCACCACTAGCGTACCTAGCACAGATACGCAGTATTTT	CATTSVPSTDTQYF	-	TRBD2	TRBV10-3	TRBJ2-3
TGTGCCAGCACCCAACCCCGGGAGGGGAACTATGGCTACACCTTC	CASTQPREGNYGYTF	-	-	TRBV6-1	TRBJ1-2
TGTGCCAGCACCACAAGGGACAGGTTTTTCGTAACTGAAGCTTTCTTT	CASTTRDRFFVTEAFF	-	TRBD1	TRBV5-6	TRBJ1-1
TGTGCCAGCAGCTTGGCCCCGGTAAGCTCCTACAATGAGCAGTTCTTC	CASSLAPVSSYNEQFF	few	-	TRBV5-4	TRBJ2-1
TGCGCCAGCAGCCAAGGGAACGATCAGTACTTC	CASSQGNDQYF	-	-	TRBV4-3	TRBJ2-7